The 15 T cell receptor beta chains presented below share a single source sample, sequenced in a study of chemoradiotherapy in HPV16-positive cancers. Sequencing used immunoSEQ multiplex PCR; TCRdb keeps in-frame clones, though not all of them. The table includes about 14,000 clones, 60% to 75% detected once. The specimen was obtained from a patient who underwent chemoradiotherapy. These receptors all stem from a human donor with HPV-associated anogenital cancer.

This sequence joins TRBV5-8 and TRBJ2-5; TRBD2 is a possible D gene (6 bases). The CDR3 runs to 14 residues. Germline V gene lookup returns CDR1 SGHTS and CDR2 YDEGEE. Trimming took off 6 bases at V and 1 base at J, with 13 bases between the two ends. CDR3 DNA sequence: TGTGCCAGCACCCATGTGGGGGGCCAAGAGACCCAGTACTTC. The encoded protein is CASTHVGGQETQYF.

The sample holds a few counts of this clone. The J gene is TRBJ2-5, the V gene TRBV11-2; D is unclear. Trimming cost V 4 bases and J 3 bases, with 6 bases left between them. Germline lookup yields CDR1 SGHAT and CDR2 FQNNGV. The CDR3 sequence is 12 residues long. The CDR3 loop reads CASSYNKETQYF. CDR3 nucleotide sequence: TGTGCCAGCAGCTATAATAAAGAGACCCAGTACTTC.

J is TRBJ2-1 and V is TRBV7-8; D unresolved. CDR3 size: 17 residues. Germline V lookup: CDR1 SGHVS, CDR2 FQNEAQ. The V gene lost 2 bases and the J gene lost 0 bases, with 14 bases spanning the gap. DNA of the CDR3: TGTGCCAGCAGCTTAATGGTTGGCGGAAGCTCCTACAATGAGCAGTTCTTC. This translates into CASSLMVGGSSYNEQFF. Variable domain in full (rest from reference TRBV7-8 and TRBJ2-1): GAGVSQSPRYKVAKRGQDVALRCDPISGHVSLFWYQQALGQGPEFLTYFQNEAQLDKSGLPSDRFFAERPEGSVSTLKIQRTQQEDSAVYLCASSLMVGGSSYNEQFFGPGTRLTVL.

The rearrangement joins TRBV7-7 to TRBJ1-2; D may be TRBD1 (6 bases). Germline V gene lookup returns CDR1 SSHAT and CDR2 FNYEAQ (reference sequence). CDR3 length: 12 amino acids. The CDR3 coding sequence is TGTGCTAGAAGACAGGAAACTTATGGCTACACCTTC. Its protein is CARRQETYGYTF.

The chain joins TRBV28 to TRBJ2-5; D not resolved. The CDR3 loop spans 15 amino acids. Germline V gene data show CDR1 as MDHEN and CDR2 as SYDVKM. V lost 5 bases to trimming and J lost 5 bases, with 18 bases between them. The CDR3 DNA is TGTGCCAGCAGTCCGTGGAAAGCCAAGTGGGAGACCCAGTACTTC. The encoded protein is CASSPWKAKWETQYF. Combining the CDR3 with reference TRBV28 and TRBJ2-5 gives the whole variable domain DVKVTQSSRYLVKRTGEKVFLECVQDMDHENMFWYRQDPGLGLRLIYFSYDVKMKEKGDIPEGYSVSREKKERFSLILESASTNQTSMYLCASSPWKAKWETQYFGPGTRLLVL.

The chain links TRBV19 to TRBJ1-3; D uncertain. The CDR3 is 17 residues long. V was shortened by 3 bases and J by 0 bases, with 15 bases between the two germline ends. Germline V lookup: CDR1 LNHDA, CDR2 SQIVND (reference sequence). The CDR3 DNA reads as TGTGCCAGTAGTATTTCGTCCGGGCCTAGCTCTGGAAACACCATATATTTT. Protein sequence: CASSISSGPSSGNTIYF.

This sequence joins TRBV9 and TRBJ2-5, with a tentative D call TRBD1 (6 bases). The length of the CDR3 is 12 residues. Germline lookup yields CDR1 SGDLS and CDR2 YYNGEE. The V and J ends lost 3 bases and 4 bases respectively, with 7 bases between them. The CDR3 loop reads CASSGTVETQYF. For the CDR3, the DNA is TGTGCCAGCAGCGGGACAGTAGAGACCCAGTACTTC.

This chain uses TRBV5-1 with TRBJ2-1; 10 bases are shared with TRBD1. Germline loops: CDR1 SGHRS, CDR2 YFSETQ. V gave up 4 bases and J gave up 10 bases; unmatched junction bases: 11. The CDR3 runs to 15 residues. The CDR3 DNA follows: TGCGCCAGCAGCGAGACAGGGGGCGGGTTAGGGGAGCAGTTCTTC. Its translation is CASSETGGGLGEQFF.

The chain uses TRBV7-8 and TRBJ1-2; 7 bases agree with TRBD1. The germline CDR1 and CDR2 sequences are SGHVS and FQNEAQ. V shed 4 bases and J 6 bases; nucleotides not matched to a gene: 2. CDR3 length: 12 amino acids. The CDR3 spells CASSSDRDGYTF. The CDR3 bases are TGTGCCAGCAGCTCCGACAGGGATGGCTACACCTTC.

This chain links TRBV19 with TRBJ2-2, with a possible D match to TRBD2 (6 bases). CDR1 and CDR2 from the germline V gene are LNHDA and SQIVND (reference sequence). The CDR3 loop spans 13 amino acids. Trimming removed 7 bases at V and 8 bases at J, with 14 bases between. CDR3 sequence: CASMVGGAGELFF. CDR3 in DNA: TGTGCCAGTATGGTGGGGGGAGCGGGGGAGCTGTTTTTT.

This clone was counted a few times. The chain couples TRBV19 to TRBJ1-2; D unclear. CDR1 is LNHDA, CDR2 SQIVND, per germline (reference sequence). Trimming cost V 7 bases and J 6 bases, with 15 bases left between them. The CDR3 has 13 amino acids. CDR3 bases: TGTGCCAGTACAACGGCAGCCCTGAATGGCTACACCTTC. It translates to CASTTAALNGYTF.

The CDR3 reads CASSRLSYRGESTF. CDR3 DNA: TGTGCCAGCAGCCGTTTGAGTTACAGGGGGGAGTCCACCTTC. The chain is built from TRBV11-2 and TRBJ1-2; TRBD1 aligns across 8 bases. From germline, CDR1 is SGHAT and CDR2 FQNNGV. The V segment lost 5 bases and the J segment 13 bases; nucleotides outside the gene matches: 15. The CDR3 runs to 14 residues.

This rearrangement joins TRBV7-9 to TRBJ1-2; possible D gene TRBD1, 5 bases. The CDR3 is 14 amino acids. The germline CDR1 and CDR2 sequences are SEHNR and FQNEAQ (reference sequence). Trimming stripped 3 bases from V and 4 bases from J, with 12 bases between. The CDR3 is CASSLATGGYGYTF. The DNA for the CDR3 is TGTGCCAGCAGCTTGGCTACCGGGGGCTATGGCTACACCTTC.

The CDR3 DNA sequence: TGTGCCAGCAGTATCTCTGGACAGGGTGGTCAGCCCCAGCATTTT. This sequence encodes CASSISGQGGQPQHF. The J gene is TRBJ1-5, the V gene TRBV2; TRBD1 matches 8 bases. The V segment lost 5 bases and the J segment 6 bases; nucleotides outside the gene matches: 9. CDR1 is SNHLY, CDR2 FYNNEI, per germline. The CDR3 runs 15 residues.

The gene calls are TRBV7-3 and TRBJ2-3; D perhaps matches TRBD2 (5 bases). This CDR3 comprises 17 residues. CDR1 is SGHTA, CDR2 FQGTGA, per germline. The V gene lost 2 bases and the J gene lost 6 bases, with 21 bases spanning the gap. The CDR3 sequence is CASSLLPTQRPKDTQYF. CDR3 nucleotides: TGTGCCAGCAGCTTACTCCCCACGCAGCGGCCCAAGGATACGCAGTATTTT.